These 28 T cell receptor beta chains share one sample of origin, sequenced in a study of patients and donors after allogeneic stem cell transplantation. TCRdb fed the RT-PCR reads into MiXCR, producing one record per CDR3 protein. The repertoire has 150,000 to 200,000 distinct CDR3 sequences, 30% of them found once; the top ten carry around 3.3%. Input material: blood, either unsorted or a sorted T cell fraction (not recorded which). The receptors were gathered from a human donor who was either an allogeneic HSCT recipient or a stem cell or donor lymphocyte infusion donor (not recorded which). It is not recorded whose cells these are; they may come from a transplant donor.

This chain links TRBV4-2 with TRBJ1-1; D might be TRBD1 (5 bases). Trimming pared 2 bases from V and 6 bases from J, leaving 19 bases between. Germline CDR1 and CDR2: LGHNA and YNFKEQ. The CDR3 runs to 16 residues. CDR3 bases: TGTGCCAGCAGCCAAATCGGGAGGGGAAGAGGGGCTGAAGCTTTCTTT. It translates to CASSQIGRGRGAEAFF.

The chain links TRBV4-1 to TRBJ2-7; no definite D call. Trimming removed 1 base at V and 0 bases at J, with 13 bases between. Germline V gene sequence: CDR1 MGHRA, CDR2 YSYEKL. This CDR3 has 16 residues. For the CDR3, the DNA is TGCGCCAGCAGCCAAGTTGTCCGGGTTCCCTCCTACGAGCAGTACTTC. Its protein product is CASSQVVRVPSYEQYF.

The CDR3 nucleotides read TGTGCCAGCAGCCCCGACGGCGGGAACCCCTACGAGCAGTACTTC. Translated: CASSPDGGNPYEQYF. V gene TRBV7-6 combines with J gene TRBJ2-7; D is perhaps TRBD2 (6 bases). In germline, CDR1 is SGHVS, CDR2 FNYEAQ. Trimming removed 5 bases at V and 2 bases at J, with 16 bases between. The CDR3 is made up of 15 amino acids.

V usage is TRBV14 and J usage is TRBJ2-7, with D unclear. The length of the CDR3 is 14 residues. CDR1 is SGHDN, CDR2 FVKESK, per germline. V lost 5 bases and J 4 bases, leaving 15 bases between the germline ends. CDR3: CASSGVANGYEQYF. The DNA of the CDR3 is TGTGCCAGCAGCGGAGTCGCCAACGGGTACGAGCAGTACTTC.

The sample holds many counts of this clonotype. CDR3 nucleotide sequence: TGTGCCAGCAGTTTATATCGGACTAGCGGTAACAATGAGCAGTTCTTC. Translation: CASSLYRTSGNNEQFF. This chain joins TRBV28 and TRBJ2-1, with 10 positions matching TRBD2. The germline V gene encodes CDR1 MDHEN and CDR2 SYDVKM. The CDR3 is made up of 16 amino acids. Germline trimming cut 1 base from V and 5 bases from J; bases unmatched to any gene: 5. The full variable domain, with the rest looked up from reference TRBV28 and TRBJ2-1, is DVKVTQSSRYLVKRTGEKVFLECVQDMDHENMFWYRQDPGLGLRLIYFSYDVKMKEKGDIPEGYSVSREKKERFSLILESASTNQTSMYLCASSLYRTSGNNEQFFGPGTRLTVL.

The V gene is TRBV5-1, the J gene TRBJ2-7; 7 bases line up with TRBD1. The CDR3 runs to 17 residues. V lost 1 base and J lost 6; bases outside the gene matches: 16. Germline loops: CDR1 SGHRS, CDR2 YFSETQ. CDR3 in amino acids: CASSLPPTGLGLGEQYF. CDR3 sequence (DNA): TGCGCCAGCAGCTTGCCCCCGACAGGGTTAGGGCTTGGCGAGCAGTACTTC. The full variable domain, in which reference TRBV5-1 and TRBJ2-7 provide the parts outside the CDR3, is KAGVTQTPRYLIKTRGQQVTLSCSPISGHRSVSWYQQTPGQGLQFLFEYFSETQRNKGNFPGRFSGRQFSNSRSEMNVSTLELGDSALYLCASSLPPTGLGLGEQYFGPGTRLTVT.

The chain recombines TRBV7-9 with TRBJ1-2, with D maybe TRBD1 (6 bases). Trimming stripped 4 bases from V and 2 bases from J, with 14 bases between. The CDR3 totals 15 residues. CDR1 SEHNR and CDR2 FQNEAQ come from the germline V gene (reference sequence). CDR3 amino acids: CASSSVQGGNYGYTF. The CDR3 DNA follows: TGTGCCAGCAGCTCAGTACAGGGAGGGAACTATGGCTACACCTTC.

This clonotype has just a few counts. The chain links TRBV7-2 to TRBJ1-2; TRBD1 might be the D (6 bases). Germline-derived CDR1 and CDR2 are SGHTA and FQGNSA. This CDR3 is 15 amino acids long. The ends were cut back, 4 bases at V and 4 bases at J, with 16 bases in the middle. CDR3 nucleotide sequence: TGTGCCAGCAGCTCGGGGACAAACATTTTCTATGGCTACACCTTC. Translating it yields CASSSGTNIFYGYTF. The full variable domain, in which reference TRBV7-2 and TRBJ1-2 provide the parts outside the CDR3, is GAGVSQSPSNKVTEKGKDVELRCDPISGHTALYWYRQSLGQGLEFLIYFQGNSAPDKSGLPSDRFSAERTGGSVSTLTIQRTQQEDSAVYLCASSSGTNIFYGYTFGSGTRLTVV.

This clonotype appeared a few times. The V and J genes are TRBV29-1 and TRBJ1-1, with D perhaps TRBD1 (6 bases). V dropped 5 bases and J dropped 3 bases, with 13 bases sitting between them. This CDR3 is 13 amino acids long. Germline CDR1 and CDR2: SQVTM and ANQGSEA. CDR3 DNA: TGCAGCGTTCCAGGGGTCTTGGACACTGAAGCTTTCTTT. Protein sequence: CSVPGVLDTEAFF.

V is TRBV7-2 and J is TRBJ2-3; weak D call: TRBD1 (5 bases). The CDR3 is made up of 17 amino acids. Per the germline V gene, CDR1 is SGHTA and CDR2 is FQGNSA. V was trimmed by 5 bases and J by 1 base, leaving 19 bases between them. The CDR3 loop reads CASSQYGASSGTDTQYF. The DNA of the CDR3 is TGTGCCAGCAGCCAGTATGGGGCATCATCTGGCACAGATACGCAGTATTTT.

The CDR3 coding sequence is TGTGCCAGCAGTTTTCCAAGCTCCTACGAGCAGTACTTC. Residues: CASSFPSSYEQYF. The chain combines TRBV12-3 or TRBV12-4 with TRBJ2-7; D is uncertain. The V and J ends lost 3 bases and 0 bases respectively, with 6 bases between them. The CDR3 has 13 residues.

The rearrangement links TRBV5-1 to TRBJ2-3, with TRBD1 matching over 12 bases. Per the germline V gene, CDR1 is SGHRS and CDR2 is YFSETQ. V was clipped by 4 bases and J by 6 bases; unmatched bases: 12. The CDR3 covers 17 residues. The CDR3, as DNA: TGCGCCAGCAGCGTTGGTAACACCGGGACAGGGGGCGATACGCAGTATTTT. Translated, it gives CASSVGNTGTGGDTQYF.

The rearrangement uses TRBV5-4 and TRBJ2-7, with a tentative D call TRBD2 (6 bases). Germline-derived CDR1 and CDR2 are SGHNT and YYREEE (reference sequence). V gave up 6 bases and J gave up 0 bases, with 16 bases separating them. The CDR3 is 15 amino acids. This CDR3 is CASKSQSGPSYEQYF. The CDR3 coding sequence is TGTGCCAGCAAGAGCCAGAGCGGGCCCTCCTACGAGCAGTACTTC.

This chain joins TRBV7-9 and TRBJ1-4; D may be TRBD1 (5 bases). Germline V gene data show CDR1 as SEHNR and CDR2 as FQNEAQ (reference sequence). V lost 5 bases to trimming and J lost 6 bases, with 16 bases between them. CDR3 length: 15 residues. CDR3 protein: CASSLGVLFDEKLFF. CDR3 nucleotide sequence: TGTGCCAGCAGCCTGGGGGTACTGTTCGATGAAAAACTGTTTTTT. The full variable domain, completed using reference TRBV7-9 and TRBJ1-4, is DTGVSQNPRHKITKRGQNVTFRCDPISEHNRLYWYRQTLGQGPEFLTYFQNEAQLEKSRLLSDRFSAERPKGSFSTLEIQRTEQGDSAMYLCASSLGVLFDEKLFFGSGTQLSVL.

The V call is TRBV5-1, the J call TRBJ1-5, with TRBD1 matching 8 bases. CDR1 SGHRS and CDR2 YFSETQ come from the germline V gene. V lost 4 bases to trimming and J lost 2 bases; unmatched junction nucleotides: 5. The CDR3 consists of 15 residues. Here the CDR3 DNA reads TGCGCCAGCAGCGCGGCAGGGGGCCGCAATCAGCCCCAGCATTTT. As protein: CASSAAGGRNQPQHF.

This clonotype was seen a handful of times. The chain recombines TRBV5-1 with TRBJ2-2; 10 positions agree with TRBD2. The germline V gene encodes CDR1 SGHRS and CDR2 YFSETQ. V lost 3 bases, J lost 3 bases, and 5 bases stayed unmatched. The CDR3 sequence is 16 residues long. CDR3 DNA: TGCGCCAGCAGCTATTCAGCGGGAGGGGACACCGGGGAGCTGTTTTTT. Encoded protein: CASSYSAGGDTGELFF.

This clonotype was picked up a small number of times. V gene TRBV4-2 combines with J gene TRBJ2-1; TRBD2 matches at 9 bases. Trimming at V came to 4 bases and at J to 6 bases, leaving 4 bases not matched to a gene. Germline CDR1 reads LGHNA; CDR2 reads YNFKEQ. The length of the CDR3 is 14 residues. CDR3: CASSPSGRSNEQFF. Written as DNA, the CDR3 is TGTGCCAGCAGCCCCAGCGGGAGGTCCAATGAGCAGTTCTTC.

This clonotype has only a few counts. V and J are TRBV6-5 and TRBJ1-1; tentative D call: TRBD1 (5 bases). The CDR3 has 14 amino acids. Per the germline V gene, CDR1 is MNHEY and CDR2 is SVGAGI. V lost 2 bases to trimming and J lost 5 bases, with 12 bases between them. The CDR3 region is CASSYGGVRTEAFF. The CDR3 coding sequence is TGTGCCAGCAGTTACGGGGGTGTACGGACTGAAGCTTTCTTT.

This clonotype was seen a few times. This chain links TRBV7-2 with TRBJ2-2; D uncertain. V gave up 1 base and J gave up 4 bases, with 7 bases separating them. This CDR3 has 14 residues. Germline V gene sequence: CDR1 SGHTA, CDR2 FQGNSA. The CDR3 reads CASSLGPGTGELFF. The CDR3 coding sequence is TGTGCCAGCAGCTTAGGCCCCGGCACCGGGGAGCTGTTTTTT.

The J gene is TRBJ1-5, the V gene TRBV12-3 or TRBV12-4, with D possibly TRBD1 on 5 matching bases. V lost 5 bases and J 5 bases, leaving 13 bases between the germline ends. The CDR3 runs 14 residues. The DNA of the CDR3 is TGTGCCAGCAGTCCGGGACTGCGGTATCAGCCCCAGCATTTT. As protein: CASSPGLRYQPQHF.

The J gene is TRBJ1-5, the V gene TRBV30; D uncertain. V lost 1 base and J lost 6, with 10 bases in between. The CDR3 spans 13 residues. Germline CDR1 GTSNPN, CDR2 SVGIG (reference sequence). The CDR3, as DNA: TGTGCCTGGAGTGGGAAGGGAGGTCAGCCCCAGCATTTT. This encodes CAWSGKGGQPQHF. Full variable domain (rest looked up from reference TRBV30 and TRBJ1-5): SQTIHQWPATLVQPVGSPLSLECTVEGTSNPNLYWYRQAAGRGLQLLFYSVGIGQISSEVPQNLSASRPQDRQFILSSKKLLLSDSGFYLCAWSGKGGQPQHFGDGTRLSIL.

This clonotype was counted only a few times. The V and J genes are TRBV7-2 and TRBJ1-1, with a tentative D call TRBD1 (6 bases). The CDR3 has 13 amino acids. CDR1 and CDR2 from the germline V gene are SGHTA and FQGNSA. Deletions cut 3 bases from V and 4 bases from J, with 9 bases between. The CDR3 DNA follows: TGTGCCAGCAGCTTCGACAGGACCACTGAAGCTTTCTTT. It specifies CASSFDRTTEAFF.

This clonotype was found a few times. The chain recombines TRBV20-1 with TRBJ1-5; 8 bases match TRBD1. This CDR3 has 12 amino acids. Germline V gene sequence: CDR1 DFQATT, CDR2 SNEGSKA (reference sequence). V dropped 5 bases and J dropped 6; count of bases not matched to a gene: 3. The CDR3 loop is CSALRGRQPQHF. As DNA, the CDR3 is TGCAGTGCTCTCAGGGGGCGTCAGCCCCAGCATTTT.

V is TRBV7-6 and J is TRBJ2-1; 7 bases are a match to TRBD1. Losses at the gene ends were 1 base for V and 4 bases for J; bases not matched to a gene: 4. There are 15 residues in the CDR3. Germline CDR1 is SGHVS and CDR2 is FNYEAQ. For the CDR3, the DNA is TGTGCCAGCAGCTTAGGGGACAGAATTTACAATGAGCAGTTCTTC. Amino acids: CASSLGDRIYNEQFF.

The CDR3 reads CSARGASGRYNEQFF. CDR3 sequence (DNA): TGCAGTGCTAGAGGGGCTAGCGGGAGATACAATGAGCAGTTCTTC. The chain combines TRBV20-1 with TRBJ2-1, with TRBD2 matching 10 bases. The CDR3 extends over 15 amino acids. The V segment lost 1 base and the J segment 4 bases; nucleotides outside the gene matches: 4. Germline V gene data show CDR1 as DFQATT and CDR2 as SNEGSKA (reference sequence).

The chain combines TRBV9 with TRBJ1-1; weak D call: TRBD1 (6 bases). V was clipped by 0 bases and J by 7 bases, with 10 bases between them. This CDR3 has 13 amino acids. Per germline, CDR1 SGDLS and CDR2 YYNGEE. The CDR3 DNA follows: TGTGCCAGCAGCGTAGGGGGGCGCGGTGAAGCTTTCTTT. Translated: CASSVGGRGEAFF.

This clonotype was observed a handful of times. This rearrangement joins TRBV12-3 or TRBV12-4 to TRBJ2-1; 10 bases agree with TRBD2. The CDR3 is 18 amino acids. V shed 1 base, J shed 0 bases, and the junction held 6 bases outside the gene matches. CDR3 DNA sequence: TGTGCCAGCAGTTTAGGGGCAGCGGGAGGGCCCTCCTACAATGAGCAGTTCTTC. Amino acid sequence: CASSLGAAGGPSYNEQFF.

The chain couples TRBV10-3 to TRBJ2-5; TRBD2 aligns across 16 bases. The CDR3 runs 17 residues. From germline, CDR1 is ENHRY and CDR2 SYGVKD. V lost 7 bases and J lost 5; bases outside the gene matches: 10. CDR3 nucleotide sequence: TGTGCCATCAAACCGGGACTAGCGGGAGGGCTGGACGAGACCCAGTACTTC. It yields the protein CAIKPGLAGGLDETQYF.